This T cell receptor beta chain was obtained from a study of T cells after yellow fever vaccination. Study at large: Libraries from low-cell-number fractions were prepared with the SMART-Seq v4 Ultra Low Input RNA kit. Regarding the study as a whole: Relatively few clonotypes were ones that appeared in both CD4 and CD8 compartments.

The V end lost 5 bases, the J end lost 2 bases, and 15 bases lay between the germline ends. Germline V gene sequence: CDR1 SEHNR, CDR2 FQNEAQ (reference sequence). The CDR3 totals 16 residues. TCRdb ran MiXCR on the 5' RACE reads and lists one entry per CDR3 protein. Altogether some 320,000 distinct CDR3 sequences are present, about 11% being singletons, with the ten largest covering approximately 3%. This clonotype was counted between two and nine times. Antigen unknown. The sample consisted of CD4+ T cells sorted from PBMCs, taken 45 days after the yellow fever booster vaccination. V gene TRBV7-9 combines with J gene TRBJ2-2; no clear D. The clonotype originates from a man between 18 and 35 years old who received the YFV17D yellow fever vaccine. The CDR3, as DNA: TGTGCCAGCAGCCGTCCGGGTCAGAGAAACACCGGGGAGCTGTTTTTT. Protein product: CASSRPGQRNTGELFF.